This T cell receptor beta chain is drawn from a study of Ad26.COV2.S vaccination and SARS-CoV-2 variants. Findings and caveats of the study: Participants in the vaccine arm had higher spike-specific TCR breadth; placebo recipients had lower.

Notes on this clone: Its target is not known.

There are 14 residues in the CDR3. The germline CDR1 and CDR2 sequences are LNHDA and SQIVND (reference sequence). V was pared by 3 bases and J by 4 bases, with 12 bases between. TCRdb's table, derived via immunoSEQ multiplex PCR, lists solely in-frame clones and lacks some. The top ten hold about 1.7% of the sample, which has around 500,000 clones, roughly 87% seen once. The treatment here: over 15 received Ad26.COV2.S at low or high dose, single or two shots; roughly 5 received placebo; per-sample allocation not given. At day 63 after the first vaccine or placebo injection, samples were drawn. This chain connects TRBV19 to TRBJ1-2, with a tentative D call TRBD1 (6 bases). The receptor comes from a person between 18 and 65 years old who received the Ad26.COV2.S COVID-19 vaccine or a placebo. Sequences were derived from peripheral blood, sampled in a trial of Ad26.COV2.S vaccine versus placebo. DNA of the CDR3: TGTGCCAGTAGTATGGAGGGGGAATCCTATGGCTACACCTTC. This gives the protein CASSMEGESYGYTF.